The following is a T cell receptor beta chain sequence with its context. Its target is unknown. Naive CD8 cells lacked CD45RO and underwent positive selection for CCR7, leaving out terminally differentiated effector memory CD45RA+ cells. Deep-level running was used for the assay. Authors' analysis steps: With immunoSEQ giving junction-only sequences and no quality scores, filtering differed. Generated by immunoSEQ multiplex PCR, the TCRdb table keeps only in-frame clones and is missing some. That table furnishes V, J and clone size, whereas the DNA furnished D and trimming. Of about 1,900,000 clones listed, approximately 94% are singletons. The data were obtained in a study of shared clonotypes between healthy human individuals. Study overall: CD4 naive and memory got three plates each, CD8 naive two, CD8 memory one. General observations from the study: Naive subsets tended to show greater estimated richness than memory subsets.

Germline lookup yields CDR1 SGHAT and CDR2 FQNNGV. After removal of 0 bases from V and 6 bases from J, the junction contained 8 bases not matched to a gene. The CDR3 spans 16 residues. The receptor's source is a young man in good health. What was sequenced was naive CD8+ T cells sorted from blood. The rearrangement uses TRBV11-2 and TRBJ2-3, with TRBD2 matching 8 bases. Here the CDR3 DNA reads TGTGCCAGCAGCTTAGATATTGGAGCGGGGGCCGATACGCAGTATTTT. It codes for CASSLDIGAGADTQYF.